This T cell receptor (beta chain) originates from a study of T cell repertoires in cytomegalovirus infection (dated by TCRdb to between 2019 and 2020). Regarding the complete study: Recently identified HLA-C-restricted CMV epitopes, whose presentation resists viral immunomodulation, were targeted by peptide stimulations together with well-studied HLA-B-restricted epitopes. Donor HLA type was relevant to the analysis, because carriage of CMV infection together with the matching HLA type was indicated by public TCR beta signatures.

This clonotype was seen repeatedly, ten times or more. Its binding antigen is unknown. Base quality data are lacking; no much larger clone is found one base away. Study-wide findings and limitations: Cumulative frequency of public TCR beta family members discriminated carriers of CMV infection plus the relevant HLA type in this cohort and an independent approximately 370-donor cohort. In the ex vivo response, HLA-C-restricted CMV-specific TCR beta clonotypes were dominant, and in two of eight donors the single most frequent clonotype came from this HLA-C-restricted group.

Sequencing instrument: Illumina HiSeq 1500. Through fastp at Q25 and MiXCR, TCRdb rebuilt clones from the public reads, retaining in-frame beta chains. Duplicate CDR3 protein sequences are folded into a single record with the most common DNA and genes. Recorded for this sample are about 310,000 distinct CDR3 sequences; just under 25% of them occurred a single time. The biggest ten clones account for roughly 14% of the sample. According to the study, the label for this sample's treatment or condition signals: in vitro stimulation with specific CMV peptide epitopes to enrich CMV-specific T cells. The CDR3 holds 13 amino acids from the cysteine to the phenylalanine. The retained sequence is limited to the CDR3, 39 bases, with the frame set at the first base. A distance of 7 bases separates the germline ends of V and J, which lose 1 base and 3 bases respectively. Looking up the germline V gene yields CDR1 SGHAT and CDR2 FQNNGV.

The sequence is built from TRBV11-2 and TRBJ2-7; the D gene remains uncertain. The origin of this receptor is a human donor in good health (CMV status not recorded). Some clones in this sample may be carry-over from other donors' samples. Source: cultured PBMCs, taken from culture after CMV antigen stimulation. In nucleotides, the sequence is TGTGCCAGCAGCTTAGTTTACAGCTACGAGCAGTACTTC. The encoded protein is CASSLVYSYEQYF.